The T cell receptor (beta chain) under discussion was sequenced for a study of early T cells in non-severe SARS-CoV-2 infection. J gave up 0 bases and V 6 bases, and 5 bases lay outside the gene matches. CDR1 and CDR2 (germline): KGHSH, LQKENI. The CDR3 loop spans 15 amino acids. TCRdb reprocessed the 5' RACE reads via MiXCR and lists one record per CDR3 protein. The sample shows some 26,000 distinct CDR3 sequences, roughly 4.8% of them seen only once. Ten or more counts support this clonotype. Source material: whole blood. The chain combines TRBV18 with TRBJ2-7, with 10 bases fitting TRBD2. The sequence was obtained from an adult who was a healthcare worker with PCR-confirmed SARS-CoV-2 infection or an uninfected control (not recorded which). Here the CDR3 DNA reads TGTGCCAGCTCTCAGACTAGCGGGCGCTCCTACGAGCAGTACTTC. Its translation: CASSQTSGRSYEQYF. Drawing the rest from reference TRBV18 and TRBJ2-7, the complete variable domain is NAGVMQNPRHLVRRRGQEARLRCSPMKGHSHVYWYRQLPEEGLKFMVYLQKENIIDESGMPKERFSAEFPKEGPSILRIQQVVRGDSAAYFCASSQTSGRSYEQYFGPGTRLTVT.